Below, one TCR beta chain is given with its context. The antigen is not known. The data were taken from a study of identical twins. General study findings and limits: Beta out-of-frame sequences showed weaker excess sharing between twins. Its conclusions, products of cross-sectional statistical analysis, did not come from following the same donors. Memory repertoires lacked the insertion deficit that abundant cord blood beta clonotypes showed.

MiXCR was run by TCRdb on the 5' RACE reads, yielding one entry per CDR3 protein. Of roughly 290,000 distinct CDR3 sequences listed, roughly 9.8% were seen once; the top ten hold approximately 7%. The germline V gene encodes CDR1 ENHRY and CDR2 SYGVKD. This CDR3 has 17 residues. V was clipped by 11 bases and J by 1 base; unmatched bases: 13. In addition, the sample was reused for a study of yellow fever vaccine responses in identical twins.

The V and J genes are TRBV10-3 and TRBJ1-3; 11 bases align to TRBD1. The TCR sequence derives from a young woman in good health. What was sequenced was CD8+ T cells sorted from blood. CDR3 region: CALWTGGRQRSGNTIYF. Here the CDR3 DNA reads TGTGCCCTATGGACAGGGGGCCGACAGAGATCTGGAAACACCATATATTTT.